Following are 5 T cell receptor beta chains from one sample sequenced in a study of blood T cell repertoires in COVID-19. Repertoires were generated with immunoSEQ multiplex PCR, while TCRdb's copy carries only in-frame clones and drops some. Here the sample spans nearly 55,000 clones, more than 60% being singletons. Sequencing was done on a sample of peripheral blood. These receptor sequences come from a human donor with active or convalescent COVID-19. The donor label of this sample is uncertain.

The chain couples TRBV10-3 to TRBJ2-3, with 9 bases lining up with TRBD1. V lost 7 bases and J lost 5; bases outside the gene matches: 1. The germline gives CDR1 ENHRY, CDR2 SYGVKD. The CDR3 is made up of 12 amino acids. CDR3 coding DNA: TGTGCCATCAACAGGGGGCAAGATACGCAGTATTTT. Translating it yields CAINRGQDTQYF.

The V and J genes are TRBV29-1 and TRBJ1-1; the D is unclear. With 2 bases removed from V and 4 bases from J, the gap between germline ends came to 8 bases. Germline-derived CDR1 and CDR2 are SQVTM and ANQGSEA. The CDR3 is made up of 12 amino acids. The CDR3 protein is CSVEKEGTEAFF. DNA of the CDR3: TGCAGCGTTGAAAAGGAGGGCACTGAAGCTTTCTTT.

The chain employs TRBV7-6 and TRBJ2-2; D gene uncertain. The CDR3 extends over 14 amino acids. The ends were cut back, 2 bases at V and 0 bases at J, with 4 bases in the middle. Germline CDR1 reads SGHVS; CDR2 reads FNYEAQ. The CDR3 DNA is TGTGCCAGCAGCTTAAGCTCGAACACCGGGGAGCTGTTTTTT. Residues: CASSLSSNTGELFF.

V and J are TRBV6-5 and TRBJ2-5, with no clear D. Deletions cut 6 bases from V and 5 bases from J, with 7 bases between. The CDR3 has 11 amino acids. Germline V lookup: CDR1 MNHEY, CDR2 SVGAGI. This CDR3 reads CASSTSETQYF. The CDR3 DNA reads as TGTGCCAGCAGCACATCGGAGACCCAGTACTTC.

This chain uses TRBV11-2 with TRBJ2-1, with TRBD1 as a possible D gene (6 bases). The V end lost 6 bases, the J end lost 0 bases, and 15 bases lay between the germline ends. CDR1 and CDR2 from the germline V gene are SGHAT and FQNNGV. The CDR3 has 16 residues. CDR3 sequence reads: CASSSGATSSYNEQFF. For the CDR3, the DNA is TGTGCCAGCAGTTCAGGGGCCACGAGCTCCTACAATGAGCAGTTCTTC.